Described below is a single T cell receptor (beta chain) sequence and its context. The record originates from a study of CD8 T cells in Susac syndrome. Random hexamers were used to reverse transcribe the RNA input (0.5 to 1 ug). TCRdb called the immunoSEQ multiplex PCR reads again in MiXCR, with one record for every CDR3 protein. In the table there are 150,000 to 200,000 distinct CDR3 sequences, approximately 93% of which are singletons. V was shortened by 3 bases and J by 7 bases, with 6 bases between the two germline ends. CDR1 and CDR2 (germline): KGHDR, SFDVKD. The CDR3 has 11 amino acids. This chain links TRBV24-1 with TRBJ2-7, with D hard to call. Specimen: CD4+ T cells from PBMCs. The receptor's source is a human donor with multiple sclerosis. The CDR3 DNA is TGTGCCACCAGTGATGGTCGAGAGCAGTACTTC. It encodes CATSDGREQYF.